This entry is about one T cell receptor beta chain. The record originates from a study of OX40 agonist ivuxolimab in advanced cancers. For the study at large: Partial responses were achieved by three patients: one hepatocellular carcinoma, two cutaneous melanoma.

Only in-frame clones appear in the TCRdb table, and some are missing; sequencing was by immunoSEQ multiplex PCR. The data contain more than 45,000 clones, approximately 84% of them singletons. Sample: CD4+ or CD8+ T cells sorted from blood, taken in a trial of the OX40 agonist ivuxolimab. The sequence was obtained from an adult with an advanced solid tumor such as melanoma, head and neck, liver or kidney cancer.

The CDR3 nucleotides read TGTGCCAGCTCACCAGTCGCTAGCGCGGGAGGGGAAGAGACCCAGTACTTC. Translated, it gives CASSPVASAGGEETQYF. The chain employs TRBV18 and TRBJ2-5; 9 positions agree with TRBD2. Per germline, CDR1 KGHSH and CDR2 LQKENI. With 2 bases clipped from V and 3 bases from J, the junction kept 10 bases outside the gene matches. This CDR3 is 17 amino acids long.